The sequence of this T cell receptor (beta chain) was determined in a study of patients and donors after allogeneic stem cell transplantation. This clonotype showed up many times. CDR3 length: 13 amino acids. TCRdb used MiXCR to reprocess the RT-PCR reads, holding one entry per CDR3 protein. The sample consists of about 87,000 distinct CDR3 sequences, 5% of them appearing once. This receptor was obtained from a human donor who was either an allogeneic HSCT recipient or a stem cell or donor lymphocyte infusion donor (not recorded which). It is not recorded whose cells these are; they may come from a transplant donor. Sequences were obtained from blood, either unsorted or a sorted T cell fraction (not recorded which). V gene TRBV21-1 combines with J gene TRBJ2-7; TRBD2 was called by the table and not checked on the DNA. TRBV21-1 is flagged as a pseudogene. The CDR3 DNA reads as TGTGCCAGCATCTCTCCCGGAGGGCGCGAGCAGTACTTC. Protein product: CASISPGGREQYF.